The 31 T cell receptor beta chains listed next were all sequenced from one sample in a study of molecular identifiers for immune sequencing clone quantification. TCRdb re-called the PCR reads through MiXCR, storing one row per CDR3 protein. The sample has more than 250,000 distinct CDR3 sequences; 20% to 25% are singletons. Sequenced material: naive CD8+ T cells from blood, with Jurkat cell RNA spiked in. Subset defined: FACS-sorted CD8+CD4-CCR7+CD45RA+ naive T cells. These TCRs come from a human donor in good health. Some libraries in this study had Jurkat cell RNA spiked in.

This clonotype has only a few counts. This rearrangement joins TRBV6-2 or TRBV6-3 to TRBJ1-1, with D uncertain. CDR1 MNHEY and CDR2 SVGEGT come from the germline V gene. V was pared by 8 bases and J by 5 bases, with 15 bases between. The CDR3 spans 13 residues. CDR3 protein: CASGWQDRTEAFF. The CDR3 DNA sequence: TGTGCCAGCGGCTGGCAGGATAGGACTGAAGCTTTCTTT.

This clonotype came up many times. The CDR3 coding sequence is TGTGCTAGTGGTTTGACCCCGGCAGAGACCCAGTACTTC. Translation: CASGLTPAETQYF. The rearrangement joins TRBV12-5 to TRBJ2-5, with no clear D. Trimming cost V 2 bases and J 4 bases, with 8 bases left between them. This CDR3 is 13 amino acids long. Germline V lookup: CDR1 LGHNT, CDR2 FRNRAP.

This clonotype was counted at least ten times. The DNA for the CDR3 is TGTGCCACCAGCAGCTCTACTCAGTACAATGAGCAGTTCTTC. Its translation is CATSSSTQYNEQFF. This chain uses TRBV15 with TRBJ2-1, with no clear D. CDR3 size: 14 residues. Looked up from germline, CDR1 is LNHNV and CDR2 is YYDKDF (reference sequence). The V end was cut by 3 bases, the J end by 4 bases, with 10 bases between. Complete variable domain (other parts from reference TRBV15 and TRBJ2-1): DAMVIQNPRYQVTQFGKPVTLSCSQTLNHNVMYWYQQKSSQAPKLLFHYYDKDFNNEADTPDNFQSRRPNTSFCFLDIRSPGLGDTAMYLCATSSSTQYNEQFFGPGTRLTVL.

This clonotype was detected ten times or more. V and J are TRBV9 and TRBJ2-3; D gene ambiguous. CDR1 is SGDLS, CDR2 YYNGEE, per germline. The CDR3 spans 13 residues. Trimming stripped 3 bases from V and 2 bases from J, with 7 bases between. The CDR3 DNA sequence: TGTGCCAGCAGCGAGGCCTTCACAGATACGCAGTATTTT. This codes for CASSEAFTDTQYF.

Many counts were recorded for this clonotype. The V call is TRBV11-2, the J call TRBJ2-1, with TRBD1 matching over 11 bases. Germline V gives CDR1 SGHAT, CDR2 FQNNGV. This CDR3 is 16 amino acids long. The J segment lost 2 bases and the V segment lost 1 base, leaving 1 base of the junction unmatched. The CDR3 sequence: CASSLVGQGAYNEQFF. The DNA of the CDR3 is TGTGCCAGCAGCTTAGTGGGACAGGGGGCCTACAATGAGCAGTTCTTC.

In this sample, this clonotype turned up many times. The V and J genes are TRBV4-3 and TRBJ2-7, with TRBD1 as a possible D gene (6 bases). V was shortened by 4 bases and J by 5 bases, with 15 bases between the two germline ends. Germline V gene data show CDR1 as LGHNA and CDR2 as YSLEER. The CDR3 has 14 amino acids. The CDR3, as DNA: TGCGCCAGCAGCCCGCATACAGGGTTCAACGAGCAGTACTTC. Encoded protein: CASSPHTGFNEQYF.

This clonotype has a count of ten or more. The rearrangement links TRBV7-2 to TRBJ2-3; D gene uncertain. Germline V gives CDR1 SGHTA, CDR2 FQGNSA. The CDR3 runs to 14 residues. Trimming pared 2 bases from V and 2 bases from J, leaving 8 bases between. The CDR3 nucleotides are TGTGCCAGCAGCTTATACGTAGCCACAGATACGCAGTATTTT. It codes for CASSLYVATDTQYF.

The genes are TRBV27 and TRBJ2-7; 12 bases line up with TRBD2. The CDR3 covers 14 residues. V was clipped by 8 bases and J by 5 bases; unmatched bases: 7. Germline V lookup: CDR1 MNHEY, CDR2 SMNVEV (reference sequence). The CDR3 bases are TGTGCCAGCCGCCCCCGGACTAGCGGGAACGAGCAGTACTTC. Encoded protein: CASRPRTSGNEQYF.

This clonotype was seen a few times. The chain's CDR3 is CASSPGTSVETQYF. CDR3 in DNA: TGTGCCAGCAGCCCCGGGACTAGCGTAGAGACCCAGTACTTC. The gene calls are TRBV28 and TRBJ2-5; 10 positions match TRBD2. The CDR3 runs 14 residues. V lost 6 bases to trimming and J lost 4 bases; unmatched junction nucleotides: 5. Per germline, CDR1 MDHEN and CDR2 SYDVKM. Filled out from reference TRBV28 and TRBJ2-5, the complete variable domain reads DVKVTQSSRYLVKRTGEKVFLECVQDMDHENMFWYRQDPGLGLRLIYFSYDVKMKEKGDIPEGYSVSREKKERFSLILESASTNQTSMYLCASSPGTSVETQYFGPGTRLLVL.

Note on this clonotype: Since a much larger clone is just one base distant, this may be a read error. No conserved phenylalanine or tryptophan is present at the end of the CDR3, so a read error is the likely explanation. The CDR3 DNA sequence: TGTGCCAGCAGTTCCCTGGTGGGGAGCGAGCAGTACTCC. Its translation: CASSSLVGSEQYS. The chain recombines TRBV6-5 with TRBJ2-7; maybe TRBD2 (5 bases). Germline V gene data show CDR1 as MNHEY and CDR2 as SVGAGI. This CDR3 spans 13 amino acids. Trimming shortened V by 4 bases and J by 6 bases, and 13 bases separated the two germline ends.

Comments on this clonotype: Just one base apart from a much larger clone, this may be a read error. The rearrangement joins TRBV2 to TRBJ1-4; D is unresolved. CDR3 length: 15 amino acids. Germline-derived CDR1 and CDR2 are SNHLY and FYNNEI. The V and J ends lost 6 bases and 3 bases respectively, with 14 bases between them. Here the CDR3 reads CASRLIRTANEKLFF. CDR3 bases: TGTGCCAGCAGGCTCATTAGGACGGCTAATGAAAAACTGTTTTTT.

This chain links TRBV4-3 with TRBJ1-2, with 7 positions matching TRBD1. The CDR3 spans 16 residues. Germline values: CDR1 LGHNA, CDR2 YSLEER. With 1 base clipped from V and 5 bases from J, the junction kept 10 bases outside the gene matches. The CDR3 DNA is TGCGCCAGCAGCCAAGGCGGATCAGAGGGGGCGTATGGCTACACCTTC. The encoded protein is CASSQGGSEGAYGYTF.

This rearrangement joins TRBV30 to TRBJ1-3; D possibly corresponds to TRBD1 (5 bases). Trimming removed 5 bases at V and 0 bases at J, with 11 bases between. CDR1 and CDR2 (germline): GTSNPN, SVGIG (reference sequence). CDR3 size: 14 residues. The DNA of the CDR3 is TGTGCCTGGTGGGACGAAGCCTCTGGAAACACCATATATTTT. The encoded protein is CAWWDEASGNTIYF.

This clonotype was recorded at least ten times. V gene TRBV30 combines with J gene TRBJ2-1; D perhaps matches TRBD2 (6 bases). The CDR3 runs to 14 residues. CDR1 and CDR2 (germline): GTSNPN, SVGIG (reference sequence). V shed 2 bases and J shed 0 bases, with 8 bases lying between them. The CDR3 nucleotides read TGTGCCTGGAGTATCGGGAGCTCCTACAATGAGCAGTTCTTC. Residues: CAWSIGSSYNEQFF.

Remarks on this clonotype: A read error may explain this, as a much larger clone is one base away. The V and J genes are TRBV20-1 and TRBJ1-5; a weak D match, TRBD1 (5 bases). This CDR3 comprises 13 residues. The V gene's germline CDR1 is DFQATT and CDR2 SNEGSKA (reference sequence). V was trimmed by 5 bases and J by 7 bases, leaving 15 bases between them. CDR3 residues: CSACLPGGQPQHF. CDR3 in DNA: TGCAGTGCTTGTCTTCCCGGGGGACAGCCCCAGCATTTT.

This clonotype was seen ten or more times. The chain has TRBV11-2 and TRBJ2-5; TRBD1 aligns across 7 bases. This CDR3 has 15 amino acids. V lost 0 bases, J lost 5 bases, and 6 bases stayed unmatched. CDR1 is SGHAT, CDR2 FQNNGV, per germline. In nucleotides, the CDR3 is TGTGCCAGCAGCTTAGAGACAGGGTGGGGGGAGACCCAGTACTTC. Translating gives CASSLETGWGETQYF.

Comments on this clonotype: A much larger clone is a single base away; this may be a read error. V is TRBV29-1 and J is TRBJ1-1; possible D gene TRBD1, 6 bases. CDR3 size: 13 residues. Germline V gene data show CDR1 as SQVTM and CDR2 as ANQGSEA. CDR3 sequence: CSAYRVGDTEALF. The CDR3 DNA sequence: TGCAGCGCCTACAGGGTTGGAGACACTGAAGCTCTCTTT. The full variable domain, rest sourced from reference TRBV29-1 and TRBJ1-1, is SAVISQKPSRDICQRGTSLTIQCQVDSQVTMMFWYRQQPGQSLTLIATANQGSEATYESGFVIDKFPISRPNLTFSTLTVSNMSPEDSSIYLCSAYRVGDTEALFGQGTRLTVV.

The gene calls are TRBV10-3 and TRBJ2-7; D unresolved. Trimming cost V 6 bases and J 0 bases, with 12 bases left between them. Per germline, CDR1 ENHRY and CDR2 SYGVKD. The CDR3 spans 14 residues. The CDR3 DNA sequence: TGTGCCATCAGAAACGCGGAGAGCTCCTACGAGCAGTACTTC. This gives the protein CAIRNAESSYEQYF.

Turning to this clonotype: The junction differs from germline at one of its ends, possibly a read error. The chain links TRBV10-3 to TRBJ2-1, with a tentative D call TRBD1 (5 bases). The CDR3 extends over 16 amino acids. CDR1 and CDR2 (germline): ENHRY, SYGVKD. DNA of the CDR3: TGTGCCATCACCACAACAGGCTCGAGCTCCTACAATAAGCAGTTCTTC. As protein: CAITTTGSSSYNKQFF.

This clonotype was recorded at least ten times. V gene TRBV7-2 combines with J gene TRBJ1-1, with no clear D. V was cut by 3 bases and J by 7 bases, with 9 bases left in between. Germline lookup yields CDR1 SGHTA and CDR2 FQGNSA. CDR3 length: 12 amino acids. The CDR3: CASSLGPNEAFF. Here the CDR3 DNA reads TGTGCCAGCAGCTTGGGCCCCAATGAAGCTTTCTTT.

Concerning this clonotype: Given the absence of the conserved phenylalanine or tryptophan at the CDR3 end, a read error is likely. CDR3: CASSQGVGPTGSFAGNTIYL. For the CDR3, the DNA is TGCGCCAGCAGCCAAGGTGTTGGCCCGACAGGGAGCTTCGCTGGAAACACCATATATCTT. J is TRBJ1-3 and V is TRBV4-3; 7 bases agree with TRBD1. V lost 1 base, J lost 2 bases, and 17 bases stayed unmatched. The germline CDR1 and CDR2 sequences are LGHNA and YSLEER. The CDR3 consists of 20 residues.

This clonotype was found a few times. This may be a read error: a much more frequent sequence differs by one nucleotide. This chain connects TRBV19 to TRBJ1-4; TRBD1 is a possible D gene (5 bases). The CDR3 length is 13 residues. Trimming stripped 8 bases from V and 2 bases from J, with 9 bases between. Germline V gene data show CDR1 as LNHDA and CDR2 as SQIVND (reference sequence). The CDR3 nucleotides read TGTGCCAGTGTGGGGGAGACTAATGAAAAACTGTTTTTT. Its translation is CASVGETNEKLFF.

Of note for this clonotype: A read error may produce the germline difference seen at one junction end. This rearrangement joins TRBV5-1 to TRBJ1-4; a weak D match, TRBD1 (6 bases). The germline gives CDR1 SGHRS, CDR2 YFSETQ. The CDR3 contains 16 residues. The CDR3 spells CASSGSRGATNERLFF. The CDR3, as DNA: TGCGCCAGCAGCGGAAGCAGGGGAGCAACTAATGAAAGACTGTTTTTT.

Points on this clonotype: The junction departs from germline at one end; a sequencing error may be responsible. The chain has TRBV30 and TRBJ1-5, with D tentatively TRBD1 (5 bases). The CDR3 spans 15 residues. The germline V gene has CDR1 GTSNPN and CDR2 SVGIG (reference sequence). CDR3 loop: CARSQGTFNFQPQHF. For the CDR3, the DNA is TGTGCCCGGAGTCAGGGTACATTTAATTTTCAGCCCCAGCATTTT.

This clonotype was picked up many times. The V gene is TRBV5-1, the J gene TRBJ2-7; D is unclear. V dropped 2 bases and J dropped 4 bases, with 10 bases sitting between them. CDR3 length equals 13 residues. Germline V lookup: CDR1 SGHRS, CDR2 YFSETQ. This CDR3 is CASSFNGKYEQYF. The CDR3 coding sequence is TGCGCCAGCAGCTTTAACGGAAAGTACGAGCAGTACTTC.

There are many counts of this clonotype. Written as DNA, the CDR3 is TGTGCCAGCAGCTACCGGACTAGCGTATGGACAGATACGCAGTATTTT. The encoded protein is CASSYRTSVWTDTQYF. The chain carries TRBV7-2 and TRBJ2-3; TRBD2 aligns across 9 bases. The germline gives CDR1 SGHTA, CDR2 FQGNSA. J lost 3 bases, V lost 4 bases, and 8 bases had no gene match. The CDR3 contains 16 residues.

V usage is TRBV20-1 and J usage is TRBJ1-1, with TRBD1 matching over 11 bases. The CDR3 runs 16 residues. Trimming took 3 bases from V and 1 from J; bases not matched to a gene: 7. Germline values: CDR1 DFQATT, CDR2 SNEGSKA (reference sequence). CDR3 amino acids: CSARGTGGSTNTEAFF. CDR3 sequence (DNA): TGCAGTGCTAGGGGGACAGGGGGGAGCACGAACACTGAAGCTTTCTTT.

Many counts were recorded for this clonotype. The chain carries TRBV10-2 and TRBJ2-5; D uncertain. V was cut by 6 bases and J by 3 bases, with 17 bases left in between. This CDR3 has 15 residues. Germline lookup yields CDR1 WSHSY and CDR2 SAAADI. Here the CDR3 DNA reads TGCGCCAGCAGCCCAGAAGGGCTAGGCGAAGAGACCCAGTACTTC. Translating gives CASSPEGLGEETQYF.

The chain couples TRBV27 to TRBJ2-2; D ambiguous. The germline CDR1 and CDR2 sequences are MNHEY and SMNVEV (reference sequence). This CDR3 is built from 16 residues. Trimming removed 6 bases at V and 6 bases at J, with 20 bases between. CDR3 coding DNA: TGTGCCAGCAGACCCATCCTTTGGGCGCTCTCCGGGGAGCTGTTTTTT. Translating gives CASRPILWALSGELFF.

At least ten counts were recorded for this clonotype. The J gene is TRBJ2-3, the V gene TRBV19; no reliable D call. The V end was cut by 5 bases, the J end by 1 base, with 16 bases between. The CDR3 has 16 residues. Looked up from germline, CDR1 is LNHDA and CDR2 is SQIVND (reference sequence). CDR3 residues: CASSVAEGPGTDTQYF. DNA of the CDR3: TGTGCCAGTAGTGTTGCGGAAGGGCCAGGCACAGATACGCAGTATTTT.

Many counts were recorded for this clonotype. V usage is TRBV15 and J usage is TRBJ1-5; D is possibly TRBD1 (5 bases). Trimming took 6 bases from V and 0 from J, leaving 15 bases between them. The CDR3 is 16 amino acids. The V gene's germline CDR1 is LNHNV and CDR2 YYDKDF (reference sequence). DNA of the CDR3: TGTGCCACCAGTCGGACGGGACTCTCTAGCAATCAGCCCCAGCATTTT. It yields the protein CATSRTGLSSNQPQHF. The full variable domain, in which reference TRBV15 and TRBJ1-5 provide the parts outside the CDR3, is DAMVIQNPRYQVTQFGKPVTLSCSQTLNHNVMYWYQQKSSQAPKLLFHYYDKDFNNEADTPDNFQSRRPNTSFCFLDIRSPGLGDTAMYLCATSRTGLSSNQPQHFGDGTRLSIL.